The 18 T cell receptor beta chains listed next were all sequenced from one sample in a study of blood T cells in healthy people across ages. The second PCR ran roughly 7 to 11 cycles with a sample-barcoded 5' primer and J-beta primers. TCRdb analysed the 5' RACE reads with MiXCR anew, one entry per CDR3 protein. The sample lists approximately 850,000 distinct CDR3 sequences, nearly 60% occurring once. The material sequenced was blood. These receptors all come from a man aged 25 to 40 in good health.

This clonotype came up a few times. The rearrangement uses TRBV5-1 and TRBJ2-1; possibly TRBD2 for D (6 bases). Trimming left V 4 bases short and J 12 bases short, with 14 bases between. This CDR3 comprises 12 residues. Germline V gene data show CDR1 as SGHRS and CDR2 as YFSETQ. The CDR3 DNA reads TGCGCCAGCAGCGGACGGACTATCGGGCAGTTCTTC. Translation: CASSGRTIGQFF.

This clonotype was seen more than once but under ten times. J is TRBJ2-1 and V is TRBV29-1, with D perhaps TRBD2 (5 bases). Trimming stripped 4 bases from V and 10 bases from J, with 17 bases between. The CDR3 has 13 residues. Germline CDR1 SQVTM, CDR2 ANQGSEA. Here the CDR3 DNA reads TGCAGCGTTGGTCTATCGGGGTCCCCCGAGCAGTTCTTC. Encoded protein: CSVGLSGSPEQFF.

The genes are TRBV7-2 and TRBJ2-1; the match to TRBD2 covers 7 bases. The germline gives CDR1 SGHTA, CDR2 FQGNSA. Unmatched junction bases numbered 9, after V lost 6 bases and J lost 1 base. The CDR3 loop spans 16 amino acids. This CDR3 reads CASRQTGTKSYNEQFF. The CDR3 region has the DNA TGTGCCAGCAGACAGACCGGGACTAAATCCTACAATGAGCAGTTCTTC.

This chain uses TRBV4-2 with TRBJ1-6; TRBD1 matches at 7 bases. The CDR3 runs 14 residues. V dropped 3 bases and J dropped 12; count of bases not matched to a gene: 8. CDR1 is LGHNA and CDR2 is YNFKEQ in the germline V gene. CDR3 nucleotide sequence: TGTGCCAGCAGCCAGGAAGGACAGGACCTACCCCTCCACTTT. Encoded protein: CASSQEGQDLPLHF.

V and J are TRBV20-1 and TRBJ1-6, with no clear D. Trimming removed 6 bases at V and 2 bases at J, with 11 bases between. CDR3 size: 14 residues. Germline V lookup: CDR1 DFQATT, CDR2 SNEGSKA (reference sequence). CDR3 sequence: CSAAEVPYNSPLHF. The CDR3 nucleotides read TGCAGTGCCGCGGAGGTCCCCTATAATTCACCCCTCCACTTT.

This clonotype has just a few counts. J is TRBJ2-1 and V is TRBV20-1; D not certain. V was cut by 2 bases and J by 8 bases, with 22 bases left in between. The CDR3 sequence is 16 residues long. CDR1 DFQATT and CDR2 SNEGSKA come from the germline V gene (reference sequence). CDR3: CSARSVLDRPFDEQFF. The CDR3 DNA follows: TGCAGTGCTAGATCGGTTTTGGACCGGCCGTTCGATGAGCAGTTCTTC.

This clonotype was counted only a few times. The chain carries TRBV12-3 or TRBV12-4 and TRBJ2-1; TRBD1 agrees at 10 bases. After removal of 3 bases from V and 5 bases from J, the junction contained 4 bases not matched to a gene. The CDR3 covers 15 residues. The CDR3 region is CASSFRTGGHNEQFF. The CDR3 coding sequence is TGTGCCAGCAGTTTTCGGACAGGGGGTCACAATGAGCAGTTCTTC.

V gene TRBV29-1 combines with J gene TRBJ2-1; D is unresolved. Germline V lookup: CDR1 SQVTM, CDR2 ANQGSEA. This CDR3 comprises 13 residues. Trimming stripped 5 bases from V and 5 bases from J, with 13 bases between. The CDR3 bases are TGCAGCGTTAGCCATCTTGGGAACAATGAGCAGTTCTTC. Its protein product is CSVSHLGNNEQFF.

The V and J genes are TRBV20-1 and TRBJ2-1, with D possibly being TRBD1 or TRBD2 (5 bases each). Germline CDR1 DFQATT, CDR2 SNEGSKA (reference sequence). Trimming removed 3 bases at V and 0 bases at J, with 15 bases between. The CDR3 is made up of 16 amino acids. The CDR3 loop is CSASPRLRGSYNEQFF. For the CDR3, the DNA is TGCAGTGCTAGCCCTCGCTTGAGGGGCTCCTACAATGAGCAGTTCTTC.

The V and J genes are TRBV19 and TRBJ1-2; TRBD1 aligns across 7 bases. The V gene end was trimmed by 4 bases and the J gene end by 8 bases; junction bases not matched to a gene: 13. CDR1 is LNHDA and CDR2 is SQIVND in the germline V gene (reference sequence). CDR3 length: 15 residues. The CDR3 loop reads CASSTTRTGGEGYTF. The DNA for the CDR3 is TGTGCCAGTAGTACGACCAGGACAGGTGGAGAGGGCTACACCTTC. Full variable domain (remainder filled in from reference TRBV19 and TRBJ1-2): DGGITQSPKYLFRKEGQNVTLSCEQNLNHDAMYWYRQDPGQGLRLIYYSQIVNDFQKGDIAEGYSVSREKKESFPLTVTSAQKNPTAFYLCASSTTRTGGEGYTFGSGTRLTVV.

Only a few counts were recorded for this clonotype. The chain couples TRBV7-2 to TRBJ2-3; 8 positions match TRBD1. V gave up 7 bases and J gave up 3 bases; unmatched junction bases: 12. The CDR3 has 16 residues. CDR1 SGHTA and CDR2 FQGNSA come from the germline V gene. The chain's CDR3 is CASNPGGFRVTDTQYF. The CDR3 DNA reads as TGTGCCAGCAATCCAGGGGGCTTCAGGGTAACAGATACGCAGTATTTT.

The CDR3 DNA reads TGTGCCAGCAGTGAGGGACAGCTAGGGAGATATGAGCAGTTCTTC. The encoded protein is CASSEGQLGRYEQFF. V gene TRBV6-1 combines with J gene TRBJ2-1; 7 bases map to TRBD1. Unmatched junction bases numbered 10, after V lost 3 bases and J lost 8 bases. Germline-derived CDR1 and CDR2 are MNHNS and SASEGT. The CDR3 runs 15 residues.

The table lists this clonotype with a few counts. CDR3 bases: TGTGCCAGCTCCGTGGGACTAGCGGCCGATGTGCGGTTCTTC. Amino acid sequence: CASSVGLAADVRFF. The V call is TRBV28, the J call TRBJ2-1; TRBD2 aligns across 11 bases. The V segment lost 8 bases and the J segment 15 bases; nucleotides outside the gene matches: 15. The CDR3 runs to 14 residues. Germline CDR1 reads MDHEN; CDR2 reads SYDVKM.

The V and J genes are TRBV29-1 and TRBJ1-5, with no clear D. Germline-derived CDR1 and CDR2 are SQVTM and ANQGSEA. Trimming cost V 4 bases and J 0 bases, with 7 bases left between them. This CDR3 is built from 13 residues. This CDR3 is CSVAENSNQPQHF. The CDR3 nucleotides are TGCAGCGTTGCCGAGAATAGCAATCAGCCCCAGCATTTT.

V and J are TRBV4-2 and TRBJ1-2; tentatively, D is TRBD1 (6 bases). This CDR3 has 16 amino acids. V lost 4 bases and J 7 bases, leaving 22 bases between the germline ends. From germline, CDR1 is LGHNA and CDR2 YNFKEQ. The CDR3 DNA reads TGTGCCAGCAGCCCCTTACAACAGGGATTAGTGGTTGGCTACACCTTC. It specifies CASSPLQQGLVVGYTF.

The chain carries TRBV5-1 and TRBJ2-7, with 9 bases fitting TRBD1. Trimming took 7 bases from V and 2 from J; bases not matched to a gene: 7. The CDR3 spans 14 residues. Per germline, CDR1 SGHRS and CDR2 YFSETQ. CDR3 in amino acids: CASARQGGTYEQYF. The CDR3 DNA reads as TGCGCCAGCGCCCGACAGGGGGGGACCTACGAGCAGTACTTC.

This clonotype has a single count. CDR3 in amino acids: CSARYLRGYEQYF. The CDR3 DNA is TGCAGTGCTAGATACCTCAGGGGATACGAGCAGTACTTC. This chain connects TRBV20-1 to TRBJ2-7, with a tentative D call TRBD1 (6 bases). Trimming cost V 2 bases and J 4 bases, with 12 bases left between them. In germline, CDR1 is DFQATT, CDR2 SNEGSKA (reference sequence). This CDR3 is 13 amino acids long.

The rearrangement uses TRBV28 and TRBJ2-1, with 7 bases aligning to TRBD2. CDR3 length: 15 amino acids. The ends lost 8 bases at V and 2 bases at J; junction bases unmatched: 9. Per the germline V gene, CDR1 is MDHEN and CDR2 is SYDVKM. CDR3 coding DNA: TGTGCCAGCTCGAGAGGGGCGGGGGCCTACAATGAGCAGTTCTTC. Amino acid sequence: CASSRGAGAYNEQFF.